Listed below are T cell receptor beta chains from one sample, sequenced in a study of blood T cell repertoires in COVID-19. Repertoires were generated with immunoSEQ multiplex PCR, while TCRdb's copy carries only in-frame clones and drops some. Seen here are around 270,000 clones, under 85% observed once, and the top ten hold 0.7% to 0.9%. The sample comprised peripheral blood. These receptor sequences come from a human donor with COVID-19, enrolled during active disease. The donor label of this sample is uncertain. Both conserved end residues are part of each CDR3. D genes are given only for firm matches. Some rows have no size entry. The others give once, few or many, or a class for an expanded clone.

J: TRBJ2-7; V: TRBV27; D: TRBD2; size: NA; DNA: TGTGCCAGCAGCCCAGCGGGGCCATCCTACGAGCAGTACTTC; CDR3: CASSPAGPSYEQYF
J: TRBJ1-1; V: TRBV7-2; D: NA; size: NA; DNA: TGTGCCAGCAGCTTAAACAGTCTTCTCACTGAAGCTTTCTTT; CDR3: CASSLNSLLTEAFF
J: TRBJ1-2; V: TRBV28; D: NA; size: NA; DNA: TGTGCCAGCAGTTCCCCCCGGGGGAGGCCCCGATATGGCTACACCTTC; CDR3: CASSSPRGRPRYGYTF
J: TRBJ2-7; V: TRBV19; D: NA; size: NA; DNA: TGTGCCAGTTCTCCAGGTTACGAGCAGTACTTC; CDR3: CASSPGYEQYF
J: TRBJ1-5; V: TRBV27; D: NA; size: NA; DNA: TGTGCCAGCAGTTTGGGACTTCTGGGGGCCCAGCATTTT; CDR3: CASSLGLLGAQHF
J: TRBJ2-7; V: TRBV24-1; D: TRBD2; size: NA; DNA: TGTGCCACCAGTCTTCGGGAGGGCCTGTACGAGCAGTACTTC; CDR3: CATSLREGLYEQYF
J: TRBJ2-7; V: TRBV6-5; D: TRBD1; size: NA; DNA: TGTGCCAGCAGTCGGGACAGGTTCTACGAGCAGTACTTC; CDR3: CASSRDRFYEQYF
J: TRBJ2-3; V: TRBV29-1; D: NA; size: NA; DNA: TGCAGCGTTGGGACTGTAATTCCTAGGACAGATACGCAGTATTTT; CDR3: CSVGTVIPRTDTQYF
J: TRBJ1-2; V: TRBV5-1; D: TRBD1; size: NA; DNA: TGCGCCAGCCGAGGACAGGGGATTTATGGCTACACCTTC; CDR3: CASRGQGIYGYTF
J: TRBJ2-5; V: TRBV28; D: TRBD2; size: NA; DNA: TGTGCCAGTAACCCCCTGGGACTAGCGGGGCTCCAAGAGACCCAGTACTTC; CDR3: CASNPLGLAGLQETQYF
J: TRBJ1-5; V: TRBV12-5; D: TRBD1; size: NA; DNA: TGTGCTAGTGGTTTGTCCGAGACAGGGCGTCAGCCCCAGCATTTT; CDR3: CASGLSETGRQPQHF
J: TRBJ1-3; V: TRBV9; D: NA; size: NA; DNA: TGTGCCAGCAGCTACTCCAGGGAAGACACCATATATTTT; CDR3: CASSYSREDTIYF
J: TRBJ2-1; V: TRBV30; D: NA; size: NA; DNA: TGTGCCTGGAGTGTACCAGGCCTTGATGAGCAGTTCTTC; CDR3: CAWSVPGLDEQFF
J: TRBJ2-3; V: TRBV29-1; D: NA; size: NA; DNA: TGCAGCGTTCTAAGCACAGATACGCAGTATTTT; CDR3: CSVLSTDTQYF
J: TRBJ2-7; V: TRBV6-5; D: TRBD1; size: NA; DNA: TGTGCCAGCATCTCTGACTCAGGGGGTTACTACGAGCAGTACTTC; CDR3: CASISDSGGYYEQYF
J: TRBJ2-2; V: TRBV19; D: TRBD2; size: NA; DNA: TGTGCCAGTAAAAGAAGCGCGGGAGCGGGGAACACCGGGGAGCTGTTTTTT; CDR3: CASKRSAGAGNTGELFF
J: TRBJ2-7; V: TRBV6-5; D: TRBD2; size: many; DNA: TGTGCCAGCAGATTGACTAGCGGGAGCTACGAGCAGTACTTC; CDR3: CASRLTSGSYEQYF
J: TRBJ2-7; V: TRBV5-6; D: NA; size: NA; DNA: TGTGCCAGCAGCTTTTACAGGGCCTACGAGCAGTACTTC; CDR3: CASSFYRAYEQYF
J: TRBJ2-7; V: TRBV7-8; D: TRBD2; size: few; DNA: TGTGCCAGCGCCTTGGTGACTAGCGGGAGTGCCTACGAGCAGTACTTC; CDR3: CASALVTSGSAYEQYF
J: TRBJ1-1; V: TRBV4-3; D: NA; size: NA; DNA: TGCGCCAGCAGCCAAGATTCACTCATGAACACTGAAGCTTTCTTT; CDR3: CASSQDSLMNTEAFF
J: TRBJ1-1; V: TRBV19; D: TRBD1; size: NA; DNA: TGTGCCAGTAGTATCGGGGCAGGGGGTAGTGGCACTGAAGCTTTCTTT; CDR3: CASSIGAGGSGTEAFF
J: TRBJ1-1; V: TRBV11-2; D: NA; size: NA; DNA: TGTGCCAGCAGCTCCACAGGTTCAGGAGCTTTCTTT; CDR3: CASSSTGSGAFF